The T cell receptor beta chain under discussion was sequenced for a study of T-cell memory formation after mild COVID-19. The CDR3 spans 15 residues. Germline trimming cut 3 bases from V and 8 bases from J; bases unmatched to any gene: 6. Germline V gene lookup returns CDR1 SGHAT and CDR2 FQNNGV. TCRdb reprocessed the 5' RACE reads with MiXCR, giving one entry per CDR3 protein. The sample includes hundreds of thousands of distinct CDR3 sequences, approximately 16% seen only once; the top ten take more than 20%. The sequence was collected from a man aged 18 to 30 who had mild COVID-19 (a few samples of this study predate the infection). Cell type and time point are not known. Sequenced material: PBMCs or a T cell subset sorted from them (not recorded which). The chain recombines TRBV11-2 with TRBJ2-1; 11 bases are a match to TRBD2. The CDR3 spells CASSLGLAAADEQFF. CDR3 coding DNA: TGTGCCAGCAGCTTGGGACTAGCGGCGGCGGATGAGCAGTTCTTC.